The rows below give T cell receptor beta chains drawn from one sample of a study of vaccination effects on CD4 cells after COVID-19. Here immunoSEQ multiplex PCR was the method, and the copy in TCRdb shows in-frame clones only, minus some. The sample holds about 81,000 clones, over 75% seen once. These receptors are not linked to any known antigen. The sample was CD4+ T cells from PBMCs cultured with HCoV-OC43 spike peptides, taken after COVID-19 vaccination. The receptors were sampled from a human donor who received a COVID-19 vaccine. Both conserved end residues are part of each CDR3. A D gene is named only where the DNA matches it firmly. Clone size is stated in some rows and not others, as once, few, many or a class when expanded.

clone_size,d_call,v_call,j_call,cdr3_aa,cdr3_nt
.,.,TRBV29-1,TRBJ2-2,CSGRVGPNTGELFF,TGCAGCGGCCGGGTCGGACCGAACACCGGGGAGCTGTTTTTT
.,.,TRBV5-1,TRBJ1-1,CASSFQGNTEAFF,TGCGCCAGCAGTTTTCAGGGTAACACTGAAGCTTTCTTT
few,.,TRBV3-1/TRBV3-2,TRBJ2-1,CASSQRGSYNEQFF,TGTGCCAGCAGCCAACGGGGGTCCTACAATGAGCAGTTCTTC
.,TRBD1,TRBV15,TRBJ2-2,CATSSSLQGAGELFF,TGTGCCACCAGCAGCTCATTACAGGGGGCCGGGGAGCTGTTTTTT
.,TRBD1,TRBV18,TRBJ2-3,CASSLSRTGGATDTQYF,TGTGCCAGCTCCCTTTCCCGGACAGGGGGAGCCACAGATACGCAGTATTTT
.,.,TRBV3-1/TRBV3-2,TRBJ1-2,CASSFKGGPYGYTF,TGTGCCAGCAGTTTCAAGGGGGGCCCCTATGGCTACACCTTC
.,.,TRBV21-1,TRBJ1-1,CASSTRCGSADNTEAFF,TGTGCCAGCAGCACCCGATGCGGGTCAGCGGACAACACTGAAGCTTTCTTT
.,TRBD2,TRBV24-1,TRBJ2-1,CATSERSGGASYNEQFF,TGTGCCACCAGTGAACGTAGCGGGGGGGCCTCCTACAATGAGCAGTTCTTC
.,TRBD2,TRBV3-1/TRBV3-2,TRBJ2-1,CASRPGTSGFSEQFF,TGTGCCAGCAGGCCCGGGACTAGCGGGTTTAGTGAGCAGTTCTTC
.,.,TRBV5-1,TRBJ1-6,CASSSGLENSPLHF,TGCGCCAGCAGCTCTGGACTAGAAAATTCACCCCTCCACTTT
.,TRBD1,TRBV24-1,TRBJ1-2,CATRDSGTANYGYTF,TGTGCCACCAGAGACTCCGGGACAGCTAACTATGGCTACACCTTC
.,TRBD1,TRBV6-6,TRBJ2-1,CASSLPAHGTANNEQFF,TGTGCCAGCAGTCTACCCGCTCACGGGACAGCTAACAATGAGCAGTTCTTC
few,.,TRBV6-5,TRBJ1-2,CASRVQGDGYTF,TGTGCCAGCAGAGTACAGGGAGATGGCTACACCTTC
.,.,TRBV30,TRBJ2-3,CAWSVLGGSSTDTQYF,TGTGCCTGGAGTGTACTTGGCGGATCCAGCACAGATACGCAGTATTTT
few,.,TRBV19,TRBJ2-5,CASSIQGGEDQETQYF,TGTGCCAGTAGTATTCAAGGCGGGGAGGACCAAGAGACCCAGTACTTC
.,TRBD1,TRBV6-5,TRBJ1-1,CASSYIDRGTEAFF,TGTGCCAGCAGTTACATTGACAGGGGCACTGAAGCTTTCTTT
few,.,TRBV19,TRBJ2-2,CASSIGRSNTGELFF,TGTGCCAGTAGTATAGGCAGGTCGAACACCGGGGAGCTGTTTTTT
.,.,TRBV5-1,TRBJ1-1,CASSLGVGTEAFF,TGCGCCAGCAGCTTGGGGGTGGGCACTGAAGCTTTCTTT
.,.,TRBV24-1,TRBJ1-5,CATSGENSNQPQHF,TGTGCCACCAGTGGGGAGAATAGCAATCAGCCCCAGCATTTT
.,.,TRBV5-1,TRBJ1-1,CASSSGGANTEAFF,TGCGCCAGCAGCTCCGGGGGGGCGAACACTGAAGCTTTCTTT
few,.,TRBV7-2,TRBJ1-6,CASRTVPYNSPLHF,TGTGCCAGCAGGACAGTTCCTTATAATTCACCCCTCCACTTT
.,.,TRBV10-1,TRBJ1-3,CASFESGNSF,TGCGCCAGCTTCGAGTCAGGGAATAGTTTT
.,TRBD1,TRBV19,TRBJ1-6,CASTSGGGILSPLHF,TGTGCCAGTACATCAGGGGGGGGGATTCTTTCACCCCTCCACTTT
.,TRBD1,TRBV6-2/TRBV6-3,TRBJ1-5,CASSSREGAGNQPQHF,TGTGCCAGCAGTTCACGGGAGGGGGCCGGGAATCAGCCCCAGCATTTT
.,.,TRBV4-1,TRBJ1-4,CASSQGGSGQSNEKLFF,TGCGCCAGCAGCCAAGGCGGTTCGGGCCAGAGTAATGAAAAACTGTTTTTT
.,.,TRBV6-6,TRBJ2-5,CASSYLGSQETQYF,TGTGCCAGCAGTTATCTTGGCAGCCAAGAGACCCAGTACTTC
.,.,TRBV15,TRBJ1-2,CATRSSGVNYGYTF,TGTGCCACCAGGTCCTCTGGGGTTAACTATGGCTACACCTTC
.,TRBD1,TRBV7-2,TRBJ1-6,CASSSRATGGNSPLHF,TGTGCCAGCAGCTCTAGGGCGACAGGGGGGAATTCACCCCTCCACTTT
.,TRBD1,TRBV28,TRBJ1-4,CASARDRNEKLFF,TGTGCCAGCGCCCGGGACAGGAATGAAAAACTGTTTTTT
.,TRBD1,TRBV6-6,TRBJ1-1,CASSPGTGGVNTEAFF,TGTGCCAGCAGCCCCGGGACAGGGGGCGTGAACACTGAAGCTTTCTTT
.,.,TRBV19,TRBJ2-4,CASSAEGGRGAKNIQYF,TGTGCCAGTAGTGCTGAAGGGGGGCGTGGAGCCAAAAACATTCAGTACTTC
.,.,TRBV9,TRBJ2-3,CASSYRPGPTADTQYF,TGTGCCAGCAGCTACCGTCCGGGGCCAACGGCAGATACGCAGTATTTT
.,TRBD1,TRBV5-1,TRBJ1-2,CASSLAGTGGGYGYTF,TGCGCCAGCAGCTTGGCCGGGACAGGAGGGGGCTATGGCTACACCTTC
.,TRBD1,TRBV24-1,TRBJ1-2,CATSRDRENGYTF,TGTGCCACATCCCGGGACAGGGAAAATGGCTACACCTTC
.,TRBD1,TRBV7-9,TRBJ1-5,CASSPTGGGNQPQHF,TGTGCCAGCAGCCCCACAGGGGGTGGCAATCAGCCCCAGCATTTT
.,TRBD1,TRBV4-3,TRBJ1-2,CASSQAGQSYGYTF,TGCGCCAGCAGCCAAGCGGGACAGTCCTATGGCTACACCTTC
.,.,TRBV7-2,TRBJ1-2,CASSLSGSYGYTF,TGTGCCAGCAGCTTGTCGGGGTCCTATGGCTACACCTTC
.,TRBD1,TRBV30,TRBJ1-4,CAWSSPAGGREKLFF,TGTGCCTGGAGTTCCCCCGCAGGGGGCCGAGAAAAACTGTTTTTT
.,.,TRBV3-1/TRBV3-2,TRBJ2-3,CASSPSRDTQYF,TGTGCCAGCAGCCCCTCGAGAGATACGCAGTATTTT
.,TRBD1,TRBV7-2,TRBJ1-2,CASSLRTGGLYGYTF,TGTGCCAGCAGCCTTCGGACAGGAGGGCTCTATGGCTACACCTTC